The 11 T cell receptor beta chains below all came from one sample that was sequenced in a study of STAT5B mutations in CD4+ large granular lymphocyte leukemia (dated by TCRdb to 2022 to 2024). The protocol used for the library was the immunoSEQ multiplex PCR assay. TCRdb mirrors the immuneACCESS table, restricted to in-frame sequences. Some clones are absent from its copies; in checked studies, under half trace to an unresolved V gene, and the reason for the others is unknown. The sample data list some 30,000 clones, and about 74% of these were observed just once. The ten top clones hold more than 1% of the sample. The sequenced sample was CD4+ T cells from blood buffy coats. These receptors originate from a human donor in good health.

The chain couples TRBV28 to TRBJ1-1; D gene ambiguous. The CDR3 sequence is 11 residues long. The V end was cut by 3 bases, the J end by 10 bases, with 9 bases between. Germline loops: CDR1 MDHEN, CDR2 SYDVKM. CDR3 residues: CASSLTRIAFF. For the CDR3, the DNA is TGTGCCAGCAGTTTGACACGGATAGCTTTCTTT.

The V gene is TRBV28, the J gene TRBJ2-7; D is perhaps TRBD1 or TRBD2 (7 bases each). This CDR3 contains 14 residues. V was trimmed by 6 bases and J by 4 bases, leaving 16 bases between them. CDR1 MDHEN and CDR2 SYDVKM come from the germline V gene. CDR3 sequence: CASRLQGGPYEQYV. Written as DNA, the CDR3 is TGTGCCAGCAGACTCCAGGGGGGGCCTTACGAGCAGTACGTC.

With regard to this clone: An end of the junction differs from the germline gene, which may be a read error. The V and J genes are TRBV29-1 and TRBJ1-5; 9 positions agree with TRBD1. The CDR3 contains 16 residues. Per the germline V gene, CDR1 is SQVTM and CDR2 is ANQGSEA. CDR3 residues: CSVKESGTGSNQPQHF. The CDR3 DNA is TGCAGCGTTAAAGAGTCCGGGACAGGGAGCAATCAGCCCCAGCATTTT.

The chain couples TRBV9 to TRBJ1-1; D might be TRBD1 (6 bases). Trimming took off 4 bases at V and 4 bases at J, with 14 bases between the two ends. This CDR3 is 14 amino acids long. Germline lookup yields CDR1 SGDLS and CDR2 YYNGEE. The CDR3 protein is CASSSRRGGTEAFF. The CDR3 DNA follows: TGTGCCAGCAGCTCCCGCAGGGGCGGCACTGAAGCTTTCTTT.

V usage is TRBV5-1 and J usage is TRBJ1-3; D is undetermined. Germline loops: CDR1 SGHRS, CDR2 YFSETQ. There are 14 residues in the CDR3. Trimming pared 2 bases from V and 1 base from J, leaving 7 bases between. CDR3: CASSFGASGNTIYF. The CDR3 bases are TGCGCCAGCAGCTTCGGAGCTTCTGGAAACACCATATATTTT. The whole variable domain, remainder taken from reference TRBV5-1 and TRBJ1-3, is KAGVTQTPRYLIKTRGQQVTLSCSPISGHRSVSWYQQTPGQGLQFLFEYFSETQRNKGNFPGRFSGRQFSNSRSEMNVSTLELGDSALYLCASSFGASGNTIYFGEGSWLTVV.

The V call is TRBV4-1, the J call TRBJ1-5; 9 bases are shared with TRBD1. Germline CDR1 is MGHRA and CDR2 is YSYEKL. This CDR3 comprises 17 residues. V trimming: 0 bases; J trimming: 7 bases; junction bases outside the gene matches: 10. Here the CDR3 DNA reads TGCGCCAGCAGCCAAGACCCCGGACAGGGGCCGGACCAGCCCCAGCATTTT. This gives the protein CASSQDPGQGPDQPQHF.

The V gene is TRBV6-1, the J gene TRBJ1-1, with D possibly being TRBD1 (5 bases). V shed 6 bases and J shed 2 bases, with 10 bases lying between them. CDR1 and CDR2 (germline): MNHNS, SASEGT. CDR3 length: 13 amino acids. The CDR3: CASRGRFNTEAFF. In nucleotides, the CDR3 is TGTGCCAGCAGGGGACGGTTTAACACTGAAGCTTTCTTT.

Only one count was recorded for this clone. Here the CDR3 DNA reads TGTGCCAGCAGTTTAGAAGGTTTCTCCTACAATGAGCAGTTCTTC. The encoded protein is CASSLEGFSYNEQFF. The V call is TRBV27, the J call TRBJ2-1; no definite D call. The germline CDR1 and CDR2 sequences are MNHEY and SMNVEV (reference sequence). CDR3 length: 15 amino acids. V shed 2 bases and J shed 0 bases, with 8 bases lying between them.

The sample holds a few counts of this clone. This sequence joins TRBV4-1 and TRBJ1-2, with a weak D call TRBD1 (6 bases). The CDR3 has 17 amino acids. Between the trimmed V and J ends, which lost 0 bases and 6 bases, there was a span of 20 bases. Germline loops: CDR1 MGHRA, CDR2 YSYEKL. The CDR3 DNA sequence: TGCGCCAGCAGCCAAGATCATAGAAAAGGGGGTGTCAATGGCTACACCTTC. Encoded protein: CASSQDHRKGGVNGYTF.

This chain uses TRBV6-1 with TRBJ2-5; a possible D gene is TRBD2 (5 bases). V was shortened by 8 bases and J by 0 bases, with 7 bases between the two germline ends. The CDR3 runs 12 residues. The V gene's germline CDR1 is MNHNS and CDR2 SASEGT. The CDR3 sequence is CASGEYQETQYF. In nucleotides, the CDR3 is TGTGCCAGCGGGGAGTACCAAGAGACCCAGTACTTC.

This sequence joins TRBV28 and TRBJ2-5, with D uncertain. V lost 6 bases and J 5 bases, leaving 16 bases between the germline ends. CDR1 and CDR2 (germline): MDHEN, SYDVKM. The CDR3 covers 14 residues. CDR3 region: CASRPNSMGETQYF. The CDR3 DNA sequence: TGTGCCAGCAGGCCCAACAGCATGGGGGAGACCCAGTACTTC.